These 29 T cell receptor beta chains share one sample of origin, sequenced in a study of cytomegalovirus exposure and HLA in healthy donors. The primer mix had 60 Vbeta and 13 Jbeta primers. The method was immunoSEQ multiplex PCR; TCRdb's version includes in-frame clones alone and lacks a portion of them. Among about 150,000 clones, 70% to 80% were seen once, and the ten largest hold 13%. Material for sequencing was PBMCs. These TCRs come from a man under 40 in good health and CMV-seropositive.

The chain links TRBV23-1 to TRBJ2-1; D may be TRBD2 (5 bases). TRBV23-1 is treated as an ORF (open reading frame) with a function not yet certain. V gave up 0 bases and J gave up 4 bases, with 10 bases separating them. The CDR3 has 15 amino acids. The CDR3 coding sequence is TGCGCCAGCAGTCAATCTGTTCGGGAATACAATGAGCAGTTCTTC. Amino acid sequence: CASSQSVREYNEQFF.

The chain couples TRBV29-1 to TRBJ1-1; 8 positions match TRBD1. The germline CDR1 and CDR2 sequences are SQVTM and ANQGSEA. V lost 5 bases and J lost 5; bases outside the gene matches: 10. There are 14 residues in the CDR3. The CDR3 is CSVRSGGSGTEAFF. The CDR3 nucleotides are TGCAGCGTTAGGTCAGGGGGCTCGGGGACTGAAGCTTTCTTT.

V is TRBV18 and J is TRBJ2-3, with 9 nucleotides matching TRBD1. The CDR3 runs to 15 residues. Per the germline V gene, CDR1 is KGHSH and CDR2 is LQKENI. The ends lost 3 bases at V and 5 bases at J; junction bases unmatched: 6. DNA of the CDR3: TGTGCCAGCTCACCCTCGGGACAGGGTCGAGATACGCAGTATTTT. It specifies CASSPSGQGRDTQYF.

V and J are TRBV5-1 and TRBJ2-4, with 8 bases matching TRBD1. V lost 4 bases to trimming and J lost 6 bases; unmatched junction nucleotides: 12. CDR3 length: 16 amino acids. Germline-derived CDR1 and CDR2 are SGHRS and YFSETQ. CDR3 amino acids: CASSAVSGGYVNIQYF. The CDR3 DNA sequence: TGCGCCAGCAGCGCGGTTTCAGGGGGCTATGTAAACATTCAGTACTTC.

The V and J genes are TRBV9 and TRBJ2-3; D uncertain. The germline V gene encodes CDR1 SGDLS and CDR2 YYNGEE. Trimming stripped 0 bases from V and 5 bases from J, with 13 bases between. This CDR3 spans 15 amino acids. In DNA, the CDR3 is TGTGCCAGCAGCGTAGAGAGACTCTCTGGAGATACGCAGTATTTT. Encoded protein: CASSVERLSGDTQYF.

This clone was seen only a few times. The chain recombines TRBV25-1 with TRBJ2-3, with 7 bases lining up with TRBD2. With V trimmed by 2 bases and J by 6 bases, 11 bases remained unmatched. Germline V gives CDR1 MGHDK, CDR2 SYGVNS. CDR3 length equals 16 residues. DNA for the CDR3: TGTGCCAGCAGTGAAAGGACTGGCGGGAGAGGCGATACGCAGTATTTT. Translating it yields CASSERTGGRGDTQYF.

The chain couples TRBV19 to TRBJ2-7; weak D call: TRBD1 (5 bases). The germline gives CDR1 LNHDA, CDR2 SQIVND (reference sequence). Trimming took 4 bases from V and 5 from J, leaving 15 bases between them. CDR3 length equals 14 residues. The CDR3 DNA sequence: TGTGCCAGTAGTAGCCTGTTGGGGCCCCACGAGCAGTACTTC. Its protein is CASSSLLGPHEQYF.

The V and J genes are TRBV5-1 and TRBJ2-1; D may be TRBD1 (6 bases). Per the germline V gene, CDR1 is SGHRS and CDR2 is YFSETQ. The CDR3 length is 13 residues. V was cut by 4 bases and J by 6 bases, with 11 bases left in between. The DNA of the CDR3 is TGCGCCAGCAGCAAACGAGGGGGCAATGAGCAGTTCTTC. Encoded protein: CASSKRGGNEQFF. Full variable domain (remainder filled in from reference TRBV5-1 and TRBJ2-1): KAGVTQTPRYLIKTRGQQVTLSCSPISGHRSVSWYQQTPGQGLQFLFEYFSETQRNKGNFPGRFSGRQFSNSRSEMNVSTLELGDSALYLCASSKRGGNEQFFGPGTRLTVL.

The rearrangement links TRBV29-1 to TRBJ2-3; 11 bases map to TRBD2. The CDR3 covers 14 residues. V gave up 6 bases and J gave up 4 bases; unmatched junction bases: 6. Germline loops: CDR1 SQVTM, CDR2 ANQGSEA. CDR3 region: CSVSLLAGADTQYF. The CDR3, as DNA: TGCAGCGTCTCCTTACTAGCGGGAGCAGATACGCAGTATTTT.

V usage is TRBV5-1 and J usage is TRBJ2-1; D perhaps matches TRBD2 (7 bases). The CDR3 is 15 amino acids. From germline, CDR1 is SGHRS and CDR2 YFSETQ. The germline V and J ends were trimmed by 6 bases and 5 bases, with 18 bases remaining between them. CDR3 DNA sequence: TGCGCCAGCAACTTCGAGGGGGAGGGCCACAATGAGCAGTTCTTC. It translates to CASNFEGEGHNEQFF.

The J gene is TRBJ2-1, the V gene TRBV29-1, with D possibly matching TRBD1 (6 bases). In germline, CDR1 is SQVTM, CDR2 ANQGSEA. The germline V and J ends were trimmed by 6 bases and 5 bases, with 11 bases remaining between them. The CDR3 has 12 residues. As DNA, the CDR3 is TGCAGCGTCGCTACAGGGAACAATGAGCAGTTCTTC. This encodes CSVATGNNEQFF.

The chain combines TRBV4-2 with TRBJ1-5, with unresolved D. The CDR3 extends over 16 amino acids. V gave up 1 base and J gave up 3 bases, with 13 bases separating them. CDR1 LGHNA and CDR2 YNFKEQ come from the germline V gene. CDR3 amino acids: CASSQGGWGDNQPQHF. Written as DNA, the CDR3 is TGTGCCAGCAGCCAAGGTGGGTGGGGAGACAATCAGCCCCAGCATTTT.

The chain combines TRBV30 with TRBJ2-7; possible D gene TRBD1, 5 bases. CDR3 length: 14 residues. Germline V CDR1 and CDR2: GTSNPN, SVGIG (reference sequence). Between the trimmed V and J ends, which lost 2 bases and 0 bases, there was a span of 11 bases. In DNA form, the CDR3 reads TGTGCCTGGAGTTTAGGGGCGAGCTCCTACGAGCAGTACTTC. Encoded protein: CAWSLGASSYEQYF.

The chain couples TRBV2 to TRBJ2-3; 7 positions match TRBD2. Germline-derived CDR1 and CDR2 are SNHLY and FYNNEI. The CDR3 totals 16 residues. Unmatched junction bases numbered 9, after V lost 6 bases and J lost 0 bases. The CDR3: CASRGVLATSTDTQYF. The CDR3, as DNA: TGTGCCAGCAGGGGGGTACTAGCGACCAGCACAGATACGCAGTATTTT. The entire variable domain, with the rest obtained from reference TRBV2 and TRBJ2-3, is as follows: EPEVTQTPSHQVTQMGQEVILRCVPISNHLYFYWYRQILGQKVEFLVSFYNNEISEKSEIFDDQFSVERPDGSNFTLKIRSTKLEDSAMYFCASRGVLATSTDTQYFGPGTRLTVL.

V gene TRBV18 combines with J gene TRBJ1-1; the match to TRBD1 covers 8 bases. V lost 3 bases to trimming and J lost 6 bases; unmatched junction nucleotides: 3. The germline V gene encodes CDR1 KGHSH and CDR2 LQKENI. The CDR3 consists of 13 residues. Here the CDR3 DNA reads TGTGCCAGCTCACCTACGGGACAGGCTGAAGCTTTCTTT. As protein: CASSPTGQAEAFF.

V is TRBV19 and J is TRBJ1-2; TRBD1 might be the D (6 bases). Trimming removed 9 bases from V and 4 bases from J, with 24 bases in between. The CDR3 contains 16 residues. Germline V gives CDR1 LNHDA, CDR2 SQIVND (reference sequence). The CDR3 DNA is TGTGCCAGCAGGGGTACATATCCAAATCGTATCTATGGCTACACCTTC. Translated, it gives CASRGTYPNRIYGYTF.

V and J are TRBV7-8 and TRBJ2-5, with a possible D match to TRBD1 (6 bases). CDR3 length: 16 residues. V lost 1 base, J lost 2 bases, and 14 bases lay in between. In germline, CDR1 is SGHVS, CDR2 FQNEAQ. CDR3 nucleotides: TGTGCCAGCAGCTTAGACCGCAGGGGAGTACAAGAGACCCAGTACTTC. It translates to CASSLDRRGVQETQYF. Based on the CDR3 plus reference TRBV7-8 and TRBJ2-5, the full variable domain is GAGVSQSPRYKVAKRGQDVALRCDPISGHVSLFWYQQALGQGPEFLTYFQNEAQLDKSGLPSDRFFAERPEGSVSTLKIQRTQQEDSAVYLCASSLDRRGVQETQYFGPGTRLLVL.

The chain employs TRBV25-1 and TRBJ2-5; weak D call: TRBD1 (5 bases). The V gene's germline CDR1 is MGHDK and CDR2 SYGVNS. Trimming left V 9 bases short and J 1 base short, with 12 bases between. The CDR3 length is 13 residues. The CDR3 protein is CASSLDSQETQYF. CDR3 DNA: TGTGCCAGTTCTTTAGACAGCCAAGAGACCCAGTACTTC.

This clone came up once. One junction end does not reproduce the germline sequence, and a read error may be involved. The rearrangement links TRBV7-7 to TRBJ2-5, with 14 bases identical to TRBD2. CDR1 and CDR2 from the germline V gene are SSHAT and FNYEAQ (reference sequence). This CDR3 is built from 17 residues. The CDR3 spells CASSLGGTSGRLETQYF. The CDR3 coding sequence is TGTGCTAGCAGCTTAGGCGGGACTAGCGGGAGATTGGAGACCCAGTACTTC.

The chain couples TRBV28 to TRBJ2-7; 8 bases are a match to TRBD1. The CDR3 extends over 15 amino acids. The V gene's germline CDR1 is MDHEN and CDR2 SYDVKM. The V and J ends lost 6 bases and 0 bases, in that order; junction bases with no gene match: 7. As DNA, the CDR3 is TGTGCCAGCAGCCGCCGAGGGACAGGCTCCTACGAGCAGTACTTC. This codes for CASSRRGTGSYEQYF.

The genes are TRBV29-1 and TRBJ2-1, with TRBD1 as a possible D gene (5 bases). Germline loops: CDR1 SQVTM, CDR2 ANQGSEA. The CDR3 has 12 residues. The germline V and J ends were trimmed by 3 bases and 9 bases, with 12 bases remaining between them. DNA for the CDR3: TGCAGCGTTGATAGCTCAGGGTTTGAGCAGTTCTTC. This codes for CSVDSSGFEQFF.

A single count supports this clone. The chain uses TRBV5-1 and TRBJ2-3; TRBD1 aligns across 8 bases. Germline V gives CDR1 SGHRS, CDR2 YFSETQ. The CDR3 is 14 residues long. With V trimmed by 4 bases and J by 6 bases, 7 bases remained unmatched. The CDR3 loop reads CASSPGQGPDTQYF. CDR3 nucleotides: TGCGCCAGCAGCCCAGGACAGGGTCCCGATACGCAGTATTTT.

This rearrangement joins TRBV7-3 to TRBJ1-1, with 7 bases aligning to TRBD1. Germline V gives CDR1 SGHTA, CDR2 FQGTGA. V shed 0 bases, J shed 4 bases, and the junction held 2 bases outside the gene matches. The CDR3 has 14 amino acids. CDR3 bases: TGTGCCAGCAGCTTAACCCCAGGGGGCACTGAAGCTTTCTTT. Translated, it gives CASSLTPGGTEAFF.

The chain links TRBV5-5 to TRBJ1-2; TRBD1 is a possible D gene (5 bases). The length of the CDR3 is 18 residues. Germline V lookup: CDR1 SGHKS, CDR2 YYEKEE (reference sequence). V gave up 4 bases and J gave up 2 bases, with 24 bases separating them. CDR3 region: CASSPQTPISPGNYGYTF. The CDR3 DNA follows: TGTGCCAGCAGCCCCCAGACTCCGATTTCGCCAGGGAACTATGGCTACACCTTC.

This clone was found once. V usage is TRBV19 and J usage is TRBJ1-1, with D tentatively TRBD1 (6 bases). Germline loops: CDR1 LNHDA, CDR2 SQIVND (reference sequence). Trimming shortened V by 11 bases and J by 1 base, and 14 bases separated the two germline ends. CDR3 length: 13 amino acids. The CDR3 nucleotides read TGTGCCTGTACAGGGTGGAGGAACACTGAAGCTTTCTTT. Its protein is CACTGWRNTEAFF.

This clone was found a few times. The rearrangement uses TRBV2 and TRBJ2-5, with 14 bases that match TRBD2. Germline V gene lookup returns CDR1 SNHLY and CDR2 FYNNEI. CDR3 length: 18 amino acids. Germline trimming cut 6 bases from V and 3 bases from J; bases unmatched to any gene: 12. This CDR3 reads CASRRSGAGLAGEETQYF. The CDR3 DNA follows: TGTGCCAGCAGACGTAGTGGGGCGGGACTAGCGGGAGAAGAGACCCAGTACTTC.

This chain connects TRBV5-1 to TRBJ2-2; the D gene is possibly TRBD2 (6 bases). V lost 5 bases and J lost 0, with 14 bases in between. The CDR3 totals 16 residues. CDR1 and CDR2 (germline): SGHRS, YFSETQ. CDR3 sequence reads: CASRGGGGSNTGELFF. The CDR3 DNA sequence: TGCGCCAGCAGGGGGGGAGGAGGATCGAACACCGGGGAGCTGTTTTTT. Full variable domain (outside the CDR3, taken from reference TRBV5-1 and TRBJ2-2): KAGVTQTPRYLIKTRGQQVTLSCSPISGHRSVSWYQQTPGQGLQFLFEYFSETQRNKGNFPGRFSGRQFSNSRSEMNVSTLELGDSALYLCASRGGGGSNTGELFFGEGSRLTVL.

The rearrangement links TRBV27 to TRBJ2-7, with 8 bases that match TRBD2. CDR1 is MNHEY and CDR2 is SMNVEV in the germline V gene (reference sequence). J gave up 2 bases and V 3 bases, and 3 bases lay outside the gene matches. The CDR3 runs 14 residues. The CDR3 bases are TGTGCCAGCAGTTTTAGCGGGACGGCCTACGAGCAGTACTTC. It specifies CASSFSGTAYEQYF.

The rearrangement uses TRBV18 and TRBJ1-1, with TRBD1 identical over 8 bases. The CDR3 runs 13 residues. The V and J ends lost 6 bases and 4 bases, in that order; junction bases with no gene match: 4. CDR1 and CDR2 (germline): KGHSH, LQKENI. CDR3 sequence: CASSAGQGTEAFF. In DNA form, the CDR3 reads TGTGCCAGCTCGGCCGGACAGGGCACTGAAGCTTTCTTT. The entire variable domain, with the rest obtained from reference TRBV18 and TRBJ1-1, is as follows: NAGVMQNPRHLVRRRGQEARLRCSPMKGHSHVYWYRQLPEEGLKFMVYLQKENIIDESGMPKERFSAEFPKEGPSILRIQQVVRGDSAAYFCASSAGQGTEAFFGQGTRLTVV.